This TCR beta chain emerged from a study of blood T cell repertoires in COVID-19. Turning to the study itself: Samples representing acute and convalescent COVID-19 were sourced from the United States, Italy and Spain.

TCRdb's table, derived via immunoSEQ multiplex PCR, lists solely in-frame clones and lacks some. The sample yields roughly 300,000 clones, 65% to 90% seen once. Germline V lookup: CDR1 MRHNA, CDR2 SNTAGT. V was cut by 3 bases and J by 8 bases, with 13 bases left in between. This CDR3 region has 13 residues. The sequence was obtained from a human donor in a cohort sampled during active COVID-19. Sample: peripheral blood. The chain links TRBV6-4 to TRBJ1-2; unclear D gene. The CDR3 here is CASSEVRLGGYTF. The CDR3, as DNA: TGTGCCAGCAGTGAAGTCCGATTGGGCGGCTACACCTTC.